This T cell receptor (beta chain) was captured by sequencing in a study of regulatory T cells in long-lasting Graves disease. The study's findings and limits: Among persistent patients, a larger number of public clonotypes were shared (about 3,000) than among newly diagnosed patients (about 970).

As to time point: newly diagnosed GD, antithyroid drugs for less than 3 months. Making the TCR library involved RNA that had been extracted from PBMCs. It was American Thyroid Association guidelines that determined Graves' disease diagnosis. With EDTA tubes as the receptacles, around 10 milliliters of peripheral blood were drawn. Libraries of TCR beta came from iRepertoire HTBI primers plus Arm-PCR of CDR3 regions. TCRdb analysed the multiplex PCR reads with MiXCR anew, one entry per CDR3 protein. The table includes approximately 540,000 distinct CDR3 sequences, 9.5% to 15% detected once. This CDR3 has 14 residues. Germline CDR1 MNHEY, CDR2 SVGAGI. V dropped 4 bases and J dropped 6; count of bases not matched to a gene: 3. Comment on this clonotype: Its specificity is unknown.

The same data also contributed to another study, on T cells in Graves' hyperthyroidism and ophthalmopathy. That publication notes: Patients aged 18 to 65 had newly diagnosed hyperthyroidism lasting under 2 months.

This specimen consisted of peripheral blood mononuclear cells (PBMCs), obtained at new diagnosis, from a patient treated with antithyroid drugs. The rearrangement uses TRBV6-5 and TRBJ2-1; TRBD2 aligns across 10 bases. The clonotype originates from a woman between 25 and 40 years old with Graves disease. The chain's CDR3 is CASSSRLAGNEQFF. CDR3 coding DNA: TGTGCCAGCAGTTCAAGACTAGCGGGCAATGAGCAGTTCTTC.